The subject of this entry is one TCR beta chain. Its matching antigen is unknown. This record belongs to a study of vaccination effects on CD4 cells after COVID-19. Regarding the study as a whole: Recruitment yielded few convalescent patients, and the study had no early post-infection timepoints.

Investigators separated out CD4+ T cells once around 9 days of culture had passed. Participants completed two doses of the BNT162b2 or mRNA-1273 vaccine. Vaccinees lacked prior SARS-CoV-2 infection and tested negative for nucleocapsid antibodies. TCRdb's copy holds only in-frame clones and misses some; the assay was immunoSEQ multiplex PCR. The sample shows more than 60,000 clones, about 67% of them seen only once. The CDR3 consists of 13 residues. V was trimmed by 6 bases and J by 6 bases, leaving 10 bases between them. The germline CDR1 and CDR2 sequences are KGHDR and SFDVKD. The sequencing used CD4+ T cells from PBMCs cultured without peptide, collected after COVID-19 vaccination. The receptor was isolated from a human donor who received a COVID-19 vaccine. V gene TRBV24-1 combines with J gene TRBJ2-2, with a possible D match to TRBD2 (6 bases). As DNA, the CDR3 is TGTGCCACCAGTCGGGGGAGTCCCGGGGAGCTGTTTTTT. This translates into CATSRGSPGELFF.